Listed below are T cell receptor beta chains from one sample, sequenced in a study of read filtering for tumor transcriptome and immune sequencing. TCRdb used MiXCR to reprocess the reads, holding one entry per CDR3 protein. The sample shows tens of thousands of distinct CDR3 sequences, less than 20% of them seen only once. The material sequenced was a population of CD138-negative cells sorted from bone marrow. Source of these receptors: a donor at least 40 years old with multiple myeloma. CDR3s include the opening cysteine and the closing phenylalanine or tryptophan. The D gene is left open where the match is weak. The size entry is marked missing in some rows and otherwise reads once, few, many or a size class.

abundance	v_gene	d_gene	j_gene	CDR3aa	CDR3nt
many	TRBV2	NA	TRBJ2-7	CASSKSGLYEQYF	TGTGCCAGCAGTAAGAGCGGGCTCTACGAGCAGTACTTC
medium-sized	TRBV20-1	NA	TRBJ2-1	CSASQGRNEQFF	TGCAGTGCTAGTCAGGGGCGCAATGAGCAGTTCTTC
many	TRBV5-1	NA	TRBJ1-4	CASSLAGGGEKLFF	TGCGCCAGCAGCTTGGCAGGCGGGGGTGAAAAACTGTTTTTT
many	TRBV2	TRBD2	TRBJ2-1	CASIRGGGSVYNEQFF	TGTGCCAGCATTCGGGGGGGGGGGTCGGTTTACAATGAGCAGTTCTTC
many	TRBV27	NA	TRBJ2-2	CASSNTGELFF	TGTGCCAGCAGCAACACCGGGGAGCTGTTTTTT
many	TRBV20-1	TRBD1	TRBJ2-3	CSSDRGRTDTQYF	TGCAGCTCGGACAGGGGTAGGACAGATACGCAGTATTTT
many	TRBV11-2	TRBD2	TRBJ2-1	CASTPRAGLAGTSSYNEQFF	TGTGCCAGCACACCCCGGGCGGGACTAGCGGGGACGAGCTCCTACAATGAGCAGTTCTTC
many	TRBV10-3	TRBD1	TRBJ2-4	CAISEGQGSKNIQYF	TGTGCCATCAGTGAGGGACAGGGGTCCAAAAACATTCAGTACTTC
many	TRBV20-1	TRBD2	TRBJ2-3	CSASDNGLAGGSTDTQYF	TGCAGTGCTAGCGACAATGGACTAGCGGGGGGAAGCACAGATACGCAGTATTTT
many	TRBV7-2	NA	TRBJ2-5	CASSFTGTRETQYF	TGTGCCAGCAGCTTTACCGGGACCCGGGAGACCCAGTACTTC
NA	TRBV20-1	TRBD2	TRBJ2-2	CSVRTSGGLPLTGELFF	TGCAGTGTTAGGACTAGCGGGGGACTCCCCCTCACCGGGGAGCTGTTTTTT
many	TRBV11-2	NA	TRBJ2-7	CASSTFRDTSYEQYF	TGTGCCAGCAGTACCTTTCGGGACACCTCCTACGAGCAGTACTTC